This T cell receptor beta chain was found in a study of T cells after yellow fever vaccination. Overall study context: SMART-Seq v4 Ultra Low Input prepared the low-cell-number fractions. Study-wide points: Compared with primary, the secondary response was weaker and peaked at day 5, not 15. Subsequent booster samples again held most clones from primary vaccination (just under 98% CD4, 85% to 90% CD8).

A 5'RACE template-switching step, the method used to make TCR cDNA, added a universal primer site and UMIs. TCRdb re-called the 5' RACE reads with MiXCR, one entry per CDR3 protein. The table has under 200,000 distinct CDR3 sequences, under 7.5% seen once. This clonotype appeared many times. No antigen is known for it. The CDR3 is 15 amino acids. J was trimmed by 4 bases and V by 1 base; bases with no gene match: 4. The germline V gene encodes CDR1 SGHRS and CDR2 YFSETQ. The sequence derives from a man aged 18 to 29 who received the YFV17D yellow fever vaccine. V and J are TRBV5-1 and TRBJ2-7; TRBD1 aligns across 11 bases. This material consisted of CD4+ T cells sorted from PBMCs, taken less than 6 days after the first yellow fever vaccination. The chain's CDR3 is CASSLWTGGGYEQYF. The CDR3 DNA reads as TGCGCCAGCAGCTTGTGGACAGGGGGCGGTTACGAGCAGTACTTC.